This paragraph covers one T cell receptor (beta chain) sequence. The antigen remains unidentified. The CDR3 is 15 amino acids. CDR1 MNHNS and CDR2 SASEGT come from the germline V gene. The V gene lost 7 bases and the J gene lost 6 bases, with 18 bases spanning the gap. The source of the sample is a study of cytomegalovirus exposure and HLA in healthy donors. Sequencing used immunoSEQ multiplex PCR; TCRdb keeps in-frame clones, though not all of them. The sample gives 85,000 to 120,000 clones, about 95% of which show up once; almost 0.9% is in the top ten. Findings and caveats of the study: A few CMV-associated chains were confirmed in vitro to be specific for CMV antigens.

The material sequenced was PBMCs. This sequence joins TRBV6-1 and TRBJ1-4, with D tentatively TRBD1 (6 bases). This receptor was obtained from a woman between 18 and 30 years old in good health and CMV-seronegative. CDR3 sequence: CASIKKGEMDEKLFF. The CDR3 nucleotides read TGTGCCAGCATTAAAAAGGGGGAAATGGATGAAAAACTGTTTTTT.